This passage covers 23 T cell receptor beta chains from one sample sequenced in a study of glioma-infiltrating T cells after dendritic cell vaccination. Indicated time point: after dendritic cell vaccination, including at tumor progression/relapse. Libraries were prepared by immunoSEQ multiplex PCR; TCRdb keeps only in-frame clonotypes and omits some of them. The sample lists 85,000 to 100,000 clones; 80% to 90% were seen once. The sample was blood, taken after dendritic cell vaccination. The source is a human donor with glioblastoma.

CDR3 nucleotides: TGTGCCAGCAGTTTAATGGGACAGGGCAACAATCAGCCCCAGCATTTT. It encodes CASSLMGQGNNQPQHF. The genes are TRBV27 and TRBJ1-5; 9 bases map to TRBD1. The CDR3 runs to 16 residues. Looked up from germline, CDR1 is MNHEY and CDR2 is SMNVEV (reference sequence). With 2 bases clipped from V and 3 bases from J, the junction kept 5 bases outside the gene matches.

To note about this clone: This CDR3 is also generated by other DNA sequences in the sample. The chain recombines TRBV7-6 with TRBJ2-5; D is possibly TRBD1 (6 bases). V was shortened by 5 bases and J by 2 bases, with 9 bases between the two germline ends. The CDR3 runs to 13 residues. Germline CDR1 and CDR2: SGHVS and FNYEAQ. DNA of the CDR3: TGTGCCAGCAGCCTAGGGACACAAGAGACCCAGTACTTC. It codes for CASSLGTQETQYF.

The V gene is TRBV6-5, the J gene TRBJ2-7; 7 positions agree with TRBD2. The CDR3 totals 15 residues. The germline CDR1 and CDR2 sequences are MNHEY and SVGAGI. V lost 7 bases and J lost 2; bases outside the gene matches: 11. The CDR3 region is CASKQGAGLTYEQYF. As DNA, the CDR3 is TGTGCCAGCAAGCAGGGAGCGGGGCTAACCTACGAGCAGTACTTC.

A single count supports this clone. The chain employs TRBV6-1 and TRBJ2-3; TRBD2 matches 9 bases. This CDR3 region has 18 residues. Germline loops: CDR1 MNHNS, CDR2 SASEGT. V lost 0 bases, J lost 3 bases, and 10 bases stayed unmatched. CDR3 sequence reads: CASSEAPPGGGATDTQYF. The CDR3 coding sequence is TGTGCCAGCAGTGAAGCCCCCCCTGGCGGGGGGGCGACAGATACGCAGTATTTT.

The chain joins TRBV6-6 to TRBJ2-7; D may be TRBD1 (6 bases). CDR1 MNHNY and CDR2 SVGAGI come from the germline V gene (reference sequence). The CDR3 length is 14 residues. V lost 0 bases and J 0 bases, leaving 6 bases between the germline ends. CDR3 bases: TGTGCCAGCAGTTACTCACAGGGCTCCTACGAGCAGTACTTC. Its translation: CASSYSQGSYEQYF.

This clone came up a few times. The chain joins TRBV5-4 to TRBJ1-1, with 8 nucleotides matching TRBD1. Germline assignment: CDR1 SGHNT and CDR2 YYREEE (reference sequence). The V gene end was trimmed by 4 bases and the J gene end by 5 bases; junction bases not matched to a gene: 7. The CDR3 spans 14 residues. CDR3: CASSLQGAWTEAFF. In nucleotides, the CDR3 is TGTGCCAGCAGCCTCCAGGGGGCTTGGACTGAAGCTTTCTTT.

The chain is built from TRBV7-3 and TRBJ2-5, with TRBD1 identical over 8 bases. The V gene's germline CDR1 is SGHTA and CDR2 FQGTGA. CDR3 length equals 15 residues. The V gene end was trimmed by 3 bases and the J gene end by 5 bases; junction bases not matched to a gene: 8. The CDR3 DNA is TGTGCCAGCAGCTTGAAGGGACAGGATACGGAGACCCAGTACTTC. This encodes CASSLKGQDTETQYF.

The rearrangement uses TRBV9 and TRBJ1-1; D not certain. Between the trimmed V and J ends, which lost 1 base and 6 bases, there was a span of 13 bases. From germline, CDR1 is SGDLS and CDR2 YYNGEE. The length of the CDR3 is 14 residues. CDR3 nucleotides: TGTGCCAGCAGCGTACTCCCCGCGGGGTCTGAAGCTTTCTTT. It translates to CASSVLPAGSEAFF.

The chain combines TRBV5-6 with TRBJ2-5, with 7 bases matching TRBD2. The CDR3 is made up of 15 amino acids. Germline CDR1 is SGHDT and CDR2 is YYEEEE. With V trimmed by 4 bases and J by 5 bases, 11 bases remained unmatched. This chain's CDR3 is CASSPAGRGSETQYF. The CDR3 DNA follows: TGTGCCAGCAGCCCTGCGGGGCGGGGGTCGGAGACCCAGTACTTC.

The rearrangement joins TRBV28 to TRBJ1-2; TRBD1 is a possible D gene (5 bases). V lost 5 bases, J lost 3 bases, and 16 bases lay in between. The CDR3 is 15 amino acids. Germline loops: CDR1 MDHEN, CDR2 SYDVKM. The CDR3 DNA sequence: TGTGCCAGCAGTCCCCAGGGCAGGGAAGACTATGGCTACACCTTC. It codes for CASSPQGREDYGYTF.

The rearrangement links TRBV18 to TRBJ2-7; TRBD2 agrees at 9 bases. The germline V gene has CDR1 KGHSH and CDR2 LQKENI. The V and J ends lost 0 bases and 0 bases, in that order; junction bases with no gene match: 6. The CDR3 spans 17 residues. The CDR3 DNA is TGTGCCAGCTCACCACCACGAAGCGGGGGGCCCTCCTACGAGCAGTACTTC. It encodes CASSPPRSGGPSYEQYF.

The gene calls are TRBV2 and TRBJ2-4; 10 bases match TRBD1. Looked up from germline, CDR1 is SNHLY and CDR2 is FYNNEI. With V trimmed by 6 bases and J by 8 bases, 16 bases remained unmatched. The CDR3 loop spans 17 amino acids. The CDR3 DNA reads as TGTGCCAGCAGCCGGGGACAGGGGAATATTAAGGGGGACATTCAGTACTTC. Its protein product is CASSRGQGNIKGDIQYF.

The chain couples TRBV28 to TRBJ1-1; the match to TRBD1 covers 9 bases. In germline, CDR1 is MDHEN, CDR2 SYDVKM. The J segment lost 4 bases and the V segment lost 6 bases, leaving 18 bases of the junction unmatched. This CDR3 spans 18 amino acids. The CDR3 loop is CASSWITTRTGDSTEAFF. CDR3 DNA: TGTGCCAGCAGCTGGATAACAACCCGGACAGGGGACAGCACTGAAGCTTTCTTT.

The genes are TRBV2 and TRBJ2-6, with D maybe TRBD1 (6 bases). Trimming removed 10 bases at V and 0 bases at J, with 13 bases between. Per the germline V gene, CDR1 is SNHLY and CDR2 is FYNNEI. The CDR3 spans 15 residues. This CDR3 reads CAILGQYSGANVLTF. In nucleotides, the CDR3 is TGTGCCATCTTGGGACAATACTCTGGGGCCAACGTCCTGACTTTC.

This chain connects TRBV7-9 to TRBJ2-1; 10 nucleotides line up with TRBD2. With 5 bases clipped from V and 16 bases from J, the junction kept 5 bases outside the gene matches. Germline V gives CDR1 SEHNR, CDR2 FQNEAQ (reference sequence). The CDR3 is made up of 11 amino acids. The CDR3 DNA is TGTGCCAGCAGCGGCAGCGGGGGGGAATTCTTC. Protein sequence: CASSGSGGEFF.

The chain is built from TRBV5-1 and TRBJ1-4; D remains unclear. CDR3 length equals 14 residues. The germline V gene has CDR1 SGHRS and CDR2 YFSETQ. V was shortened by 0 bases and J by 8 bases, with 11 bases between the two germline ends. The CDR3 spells CASSLAVSAEKLFF. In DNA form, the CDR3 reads TGCGCCAGCAGCTTGGCGGTTTCCGCAGAAAAACTGTTTTTT.

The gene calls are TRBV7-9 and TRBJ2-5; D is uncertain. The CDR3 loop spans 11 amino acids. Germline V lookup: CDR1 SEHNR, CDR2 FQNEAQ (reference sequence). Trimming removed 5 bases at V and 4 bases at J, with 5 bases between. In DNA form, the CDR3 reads TGTGCCAGCAGCCCCCGAGAGACCCAGTACTTC. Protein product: CASSPRETQYF.

CDR3 coding DNA: TGTGCCAGCAGCCAAGTGTCCGGGTTCGGCCAAGAGACCCAGTACTTC. It translates to CASSQVSGFGQETQYF. J is TRBJ2-5 and V is TRBV4-2; D not resolved. The CDR3 spans 16 residues. The ends were cut back, 1 base at V and 1 base at J, with 13 bases in the middle. Germline V gene data show CDR1 as LGHNA and CDR2 as YNFKEQ.

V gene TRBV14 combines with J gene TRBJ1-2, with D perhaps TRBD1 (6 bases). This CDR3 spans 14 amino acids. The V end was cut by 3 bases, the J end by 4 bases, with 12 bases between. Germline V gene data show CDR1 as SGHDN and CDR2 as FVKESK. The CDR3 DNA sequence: TGTGCCAGCAGCCAGGACAGACTGTTCTATGGCTACACCTTC. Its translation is CASSQDRLFYGYTF.

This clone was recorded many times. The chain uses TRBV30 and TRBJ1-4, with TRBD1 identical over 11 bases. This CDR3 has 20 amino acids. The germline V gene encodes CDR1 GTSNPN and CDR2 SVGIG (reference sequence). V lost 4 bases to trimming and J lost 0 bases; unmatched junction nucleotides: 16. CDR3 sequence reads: CAWNVQPGQGEFSTNEKLFF. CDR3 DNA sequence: TGTGCCTGGAACGTTCAACCGGGACAGGGGGAATTTTCAACTAATGAAAAACTGTTTTTT.

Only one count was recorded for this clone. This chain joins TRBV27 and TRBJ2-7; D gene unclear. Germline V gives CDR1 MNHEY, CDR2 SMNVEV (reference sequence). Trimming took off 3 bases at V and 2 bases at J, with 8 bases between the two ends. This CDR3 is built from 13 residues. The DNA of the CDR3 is TGTGCCAGCAGTTTTGGGCCACCCTACGAGCAGTACTTC. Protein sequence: CASSFGPPYEQYF.

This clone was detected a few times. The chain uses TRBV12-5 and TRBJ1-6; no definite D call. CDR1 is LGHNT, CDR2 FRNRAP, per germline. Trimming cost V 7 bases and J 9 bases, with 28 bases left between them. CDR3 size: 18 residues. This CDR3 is CASALRVVDPKNSSPLHF. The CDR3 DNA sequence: TGTGCTAGTGCCTTGAGGGTTGTCGACCCAAAAAATAGTTCACCCCTCCACTTT. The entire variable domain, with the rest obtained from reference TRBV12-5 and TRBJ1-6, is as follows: DARVTQTPRHKVTEMGQEVTMRCQPILGHNTVFWYRQTMMQGLELLAYFRNRAPLDDSGMPKDRFSAEMPDATLATLKIQPSEPRDSAVYFCASALRVVDPKNSSPLHFGNGTRLTVT.

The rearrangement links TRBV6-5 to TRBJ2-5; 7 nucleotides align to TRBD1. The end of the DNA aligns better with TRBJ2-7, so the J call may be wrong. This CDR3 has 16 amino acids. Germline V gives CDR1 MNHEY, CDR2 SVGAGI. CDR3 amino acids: CASSYSGPGGVYEQYF. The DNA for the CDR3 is TGTGCCAGCAGTTACTCAGGGCCAGGGGGTGTCTACGAGCAGTACTTC.